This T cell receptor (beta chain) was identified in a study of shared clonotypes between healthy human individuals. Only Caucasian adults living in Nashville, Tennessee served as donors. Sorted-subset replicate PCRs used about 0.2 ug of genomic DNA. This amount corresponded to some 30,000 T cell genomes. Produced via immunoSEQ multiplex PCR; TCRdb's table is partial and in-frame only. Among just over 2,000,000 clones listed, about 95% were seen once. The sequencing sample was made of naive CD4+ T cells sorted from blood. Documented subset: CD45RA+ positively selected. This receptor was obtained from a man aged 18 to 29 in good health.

DNA for the CDR3: TGTGCCAGTAGTATCCGCGGAGACTACGAGCAGTACTTC. Its translation is CASSIRGDYEQYF. The chain employs TRBV19 and TRBJ2-7, with no clear D. The germline V gene has CDR1 LNHDA and CDR2 SQIVND (reference sequence). CDR3 size: 13 residues. V lost 3 bases, J lost 3 bases, and 9 bases lay in between.